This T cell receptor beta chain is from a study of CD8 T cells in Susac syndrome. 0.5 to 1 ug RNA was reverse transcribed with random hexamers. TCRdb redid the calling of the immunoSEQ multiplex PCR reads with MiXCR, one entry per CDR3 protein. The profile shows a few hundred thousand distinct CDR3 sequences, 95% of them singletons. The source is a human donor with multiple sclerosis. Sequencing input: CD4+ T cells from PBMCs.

In DNA, the CDR3 is TGCGCCAGCAGCGTGCAAGGTCCTCCGGAGTACTTC. As protein: CASSVQGPPEYF. J is TRBJ2-7 and V is TRBV5-1; D is unclear. Trimming cost V 4 bases and J 11 bases, with 16 bases left between them. The CDR3 loop spans 12 amino acids. Looked up from germline, CDR1 is SGHRS and CDR2 is YFSETQ.